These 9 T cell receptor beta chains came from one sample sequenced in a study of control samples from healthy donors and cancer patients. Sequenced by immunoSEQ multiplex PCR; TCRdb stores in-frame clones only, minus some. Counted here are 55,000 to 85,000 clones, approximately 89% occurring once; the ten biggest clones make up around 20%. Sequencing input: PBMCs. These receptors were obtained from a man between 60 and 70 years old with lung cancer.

The CDR3 reads CASSLYMTGGGGYEQYF. CDR3 in DNA: TGCGCCAGCAGCCTATATATGACAGGGGGCGGGGGCTACGAGCAGTACTTC. V is TRBV4-1 and J is TRBJ2-7; 10 bases agree with TRBD1. Germline values: CDR1 MGHRA, CDR2 YSYEKL. V was pared by 4 bases and J by 3 bases, with 12 bases of the junction left unmatched. The CDR3 contains 17 residues.

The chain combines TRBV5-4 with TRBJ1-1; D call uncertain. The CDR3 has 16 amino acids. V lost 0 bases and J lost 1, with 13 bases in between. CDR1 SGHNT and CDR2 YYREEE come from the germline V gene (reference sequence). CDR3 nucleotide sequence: TGTGCCAGCAGCTTGGGGTCCGGACTAACGAACACTGAAGCTTTCTTT. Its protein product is CASSLGSGLTNTEAFF.

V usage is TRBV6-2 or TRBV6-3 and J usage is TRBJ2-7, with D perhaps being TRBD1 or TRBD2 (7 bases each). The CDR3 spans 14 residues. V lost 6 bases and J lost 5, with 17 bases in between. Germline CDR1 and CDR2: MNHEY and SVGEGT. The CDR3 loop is CASSSRQGGNEQYV. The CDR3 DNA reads TGTGCCAGCAGCTCTCGACAGGGAGGGAACGAGCAGTACGTC.

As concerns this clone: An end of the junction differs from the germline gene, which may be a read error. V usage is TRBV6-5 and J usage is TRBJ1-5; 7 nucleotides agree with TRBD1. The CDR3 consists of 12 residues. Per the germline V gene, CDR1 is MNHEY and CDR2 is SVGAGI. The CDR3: CTTGVYNQPQHF. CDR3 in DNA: TGCACCACAGGGGTATACAATCAGCCCCAGCATTTT.

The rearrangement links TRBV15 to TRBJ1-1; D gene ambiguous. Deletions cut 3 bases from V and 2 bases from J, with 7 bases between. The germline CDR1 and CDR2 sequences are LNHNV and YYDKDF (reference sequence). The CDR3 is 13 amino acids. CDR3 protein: CATSREVNTEAFF. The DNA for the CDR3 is TGTGCCACCAGCAGGGAAGTCAACACTGAAGCTTTCTTT.

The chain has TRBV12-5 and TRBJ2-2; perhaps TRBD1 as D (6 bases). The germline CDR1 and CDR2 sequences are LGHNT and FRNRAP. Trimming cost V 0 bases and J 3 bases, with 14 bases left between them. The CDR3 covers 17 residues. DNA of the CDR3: TGTGCTAGTGGTTTGGTACCCAGGGGATGGGACACCGGGGAGCTGTTTTTT. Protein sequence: CASGLVPRGWDTGELFF.

The CDR3 is CASSLYRGSGNTIYF. CDR3 sequence (DNA): TGTGCCAGCAGCTTATACAGGGGCTCTGGAAACACCATATATTTT. The chain joins TRBV5-5 to TRBJ1-3, with 7 bases fitting TRBD1. Looked up from germline, CDR1 is SGHKS and CDR2 is YYEKEE (reference sequence). V dropped 2 bases and J dropped 0; count of bases not matched to a gene: 2. This CDR3 spans 15 amino acids.

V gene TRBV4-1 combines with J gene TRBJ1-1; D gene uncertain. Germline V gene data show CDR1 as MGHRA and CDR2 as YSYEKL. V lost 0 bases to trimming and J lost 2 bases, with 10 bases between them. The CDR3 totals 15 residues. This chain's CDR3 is CASSQDTRTNTEAFF. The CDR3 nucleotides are TGCGCCAGCAGCCAAGACACCAGGACCAACACTGAAGCTTTCTTT.

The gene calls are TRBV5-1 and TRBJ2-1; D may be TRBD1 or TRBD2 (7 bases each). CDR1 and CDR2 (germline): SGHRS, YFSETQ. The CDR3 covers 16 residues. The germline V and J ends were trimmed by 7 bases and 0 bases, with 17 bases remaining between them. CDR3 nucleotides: TGCGCCAGCCGCCCCCAGGGGGGGGACTCCTACAATGAGCAGTTCTTC. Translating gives CASRPQGGDSYNEQFF.